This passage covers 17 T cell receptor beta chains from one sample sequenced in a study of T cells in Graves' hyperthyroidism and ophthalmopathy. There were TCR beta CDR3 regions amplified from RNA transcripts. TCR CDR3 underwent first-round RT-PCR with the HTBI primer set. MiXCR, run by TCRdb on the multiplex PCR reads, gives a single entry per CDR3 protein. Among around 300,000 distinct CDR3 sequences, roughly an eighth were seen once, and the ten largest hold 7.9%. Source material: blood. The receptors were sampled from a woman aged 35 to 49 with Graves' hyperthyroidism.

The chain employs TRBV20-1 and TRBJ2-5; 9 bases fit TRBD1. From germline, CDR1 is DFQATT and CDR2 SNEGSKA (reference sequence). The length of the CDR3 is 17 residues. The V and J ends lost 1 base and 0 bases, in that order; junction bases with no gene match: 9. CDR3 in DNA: TGCAGTGCTAGAGTCCCGGGACAGGGCCATCACCAAGAGACCCAGTACTTC. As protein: CSARVPGQGHHQETQYF.

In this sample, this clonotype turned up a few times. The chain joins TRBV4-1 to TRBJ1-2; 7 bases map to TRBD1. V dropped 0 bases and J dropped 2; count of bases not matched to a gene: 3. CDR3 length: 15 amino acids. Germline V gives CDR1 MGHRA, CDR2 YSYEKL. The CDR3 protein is CASSQDRDSNYGYTF. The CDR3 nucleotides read TGCGCCAGCAGCCAAGATAGGGACAGCAACTATGGCTACACCTTC.

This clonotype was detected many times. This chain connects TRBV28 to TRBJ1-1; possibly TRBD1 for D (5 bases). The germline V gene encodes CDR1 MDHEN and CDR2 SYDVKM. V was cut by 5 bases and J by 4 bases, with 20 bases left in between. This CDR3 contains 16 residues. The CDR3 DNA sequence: TGTGCCAGCAGTGCCGGTGGGGCGCGGTCCTCCACTGAAGCTTTCTTT. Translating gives CASSAGGARSSTEAFF.

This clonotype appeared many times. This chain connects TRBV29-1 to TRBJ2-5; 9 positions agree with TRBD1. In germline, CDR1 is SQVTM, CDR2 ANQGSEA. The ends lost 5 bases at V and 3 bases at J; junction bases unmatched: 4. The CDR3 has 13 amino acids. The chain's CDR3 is CSVNRGLEETQYF. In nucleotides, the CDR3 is TGCAGCGTTAACAGGGGGCTGGAAGAGACCCAGTACTTC.

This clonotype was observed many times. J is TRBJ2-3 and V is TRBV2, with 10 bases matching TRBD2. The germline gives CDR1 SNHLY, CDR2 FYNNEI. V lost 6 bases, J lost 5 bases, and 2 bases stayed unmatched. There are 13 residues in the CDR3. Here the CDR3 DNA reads TGTGCCAGCAGGAGCGGGAGGGGAGATACGCAGTATTTT. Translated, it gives CASRSGRGDTQYF.

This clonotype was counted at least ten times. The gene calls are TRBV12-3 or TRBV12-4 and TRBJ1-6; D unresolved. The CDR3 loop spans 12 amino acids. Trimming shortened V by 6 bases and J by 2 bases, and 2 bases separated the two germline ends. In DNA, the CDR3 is TGTGCCAGCAGGGCCTATAATTCACCCCTCCACTTT. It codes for CASRAYNSPLHF.

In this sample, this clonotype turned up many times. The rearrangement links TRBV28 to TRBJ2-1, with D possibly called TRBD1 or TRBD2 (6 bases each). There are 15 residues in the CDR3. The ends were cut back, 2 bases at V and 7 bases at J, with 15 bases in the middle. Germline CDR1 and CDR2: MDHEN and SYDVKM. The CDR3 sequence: CASSLIGGRLNEQFF. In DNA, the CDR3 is TGTGCCAGCAGTTTAATTGGGGGGCGCCTGAATGAGCAGTTCTTC.

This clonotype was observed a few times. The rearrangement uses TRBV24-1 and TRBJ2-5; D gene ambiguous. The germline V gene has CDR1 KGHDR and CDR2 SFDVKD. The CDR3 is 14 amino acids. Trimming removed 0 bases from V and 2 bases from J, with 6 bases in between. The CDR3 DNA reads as TGTGCCACCAGTGATTTGGCGCGGCAAGAGACCCAGTACTTC. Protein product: CATSDLARQETQYF.

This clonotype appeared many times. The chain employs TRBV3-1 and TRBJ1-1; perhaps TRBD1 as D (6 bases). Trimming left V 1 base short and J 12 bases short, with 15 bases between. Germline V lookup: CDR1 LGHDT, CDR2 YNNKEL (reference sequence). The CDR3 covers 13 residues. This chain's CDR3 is CASSQVVAGATFF. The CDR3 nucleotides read TGTGCCAGCAGCCAAGTAGTGGCGGGGGCTACTTTCTTT.

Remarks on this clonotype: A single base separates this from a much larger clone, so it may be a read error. The CDR3 region is CASSHKAGSEAFF. CDR3 DNA: TGTGCCAGCAGTCACAAGGCAGGATCTGAAGCTTTCTTT. The chain uses TRBV6-5 and TRBJ1-1; D unresolved. The germline V gene has CDR1 MNHEY and CDR2 SVGAGI. The CDR3 contains 13 residues. V lost 5 bases and J 6 bases, leaving 13 bases between the germline ends.

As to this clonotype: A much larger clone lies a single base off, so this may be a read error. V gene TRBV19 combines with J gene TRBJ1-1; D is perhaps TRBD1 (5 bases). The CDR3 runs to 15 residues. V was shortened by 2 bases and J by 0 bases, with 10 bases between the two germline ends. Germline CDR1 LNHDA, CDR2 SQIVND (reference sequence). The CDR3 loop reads CASSIHGAMNTEAFF. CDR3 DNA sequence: TGTGCCAGTAGTATACATGGGGCCATGAACACTGAAGCTTTCTTT.

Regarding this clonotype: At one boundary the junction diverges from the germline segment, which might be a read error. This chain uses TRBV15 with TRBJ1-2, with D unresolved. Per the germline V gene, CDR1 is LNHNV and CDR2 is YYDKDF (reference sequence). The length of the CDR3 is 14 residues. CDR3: CTTSRRLGNYGYTF. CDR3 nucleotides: TGTACCACCAGCAGACGACTGGGGAACTATGGCTACACCTTC.

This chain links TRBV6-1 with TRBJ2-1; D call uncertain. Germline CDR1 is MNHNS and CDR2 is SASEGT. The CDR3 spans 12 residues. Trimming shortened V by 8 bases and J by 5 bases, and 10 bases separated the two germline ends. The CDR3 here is CASSSGNNEQFF. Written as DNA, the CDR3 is TGTGCCAGCTCATCCGGAAACAATGAGCAGTTCTTC.

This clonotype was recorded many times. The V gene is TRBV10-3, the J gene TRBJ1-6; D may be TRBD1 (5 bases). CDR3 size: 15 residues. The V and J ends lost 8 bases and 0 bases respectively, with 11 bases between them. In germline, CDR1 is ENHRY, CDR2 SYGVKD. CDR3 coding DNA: TGTGCCATCCGGGGCGGCCACTCCTATAATTCACCCCTCCACTTT. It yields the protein CAIRGGHSYNSPLHF.

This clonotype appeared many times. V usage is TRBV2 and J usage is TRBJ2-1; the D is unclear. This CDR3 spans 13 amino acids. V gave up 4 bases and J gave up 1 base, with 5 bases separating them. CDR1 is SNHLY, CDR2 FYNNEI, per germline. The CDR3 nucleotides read TGTGCCAGCAGTGTTTGGTCCTACAATGAGCAGTTCTTC. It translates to CASSVWSYNEQFF.

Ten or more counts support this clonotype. The CDR3 sequence: CASSQAPASEAFF. CDR3 nucleotides: TGTGCCAGCAGCCAAGCCCCCGCCTCTGAAGCTTTCTTT. The chain has TRBV3-1 and TRBJ1-1; no clear D. The CDR3 has 13 amino acids. The germline V gene has CDR1 LGHDT and CDR2 YNNKEL (reference sequence). V was pared by 1 base and J by 6 bases, with 9 bases between.

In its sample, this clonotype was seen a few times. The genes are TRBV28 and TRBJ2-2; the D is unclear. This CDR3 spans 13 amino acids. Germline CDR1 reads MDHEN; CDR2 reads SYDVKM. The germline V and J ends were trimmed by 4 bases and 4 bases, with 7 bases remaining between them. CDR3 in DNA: TGTGCCAGCAGTTGGGTGAGCACCGGGGAGCTGTTTTTT. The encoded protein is CASSWVSTGELFF.